This T cell receptor beta chain appears in the sequencing data of a study of cytomegalovirus exposure and HLA in healthy donors. Study results and caveats: TCR beta sequences numbering 16,951 were associated with HLA alleles at 0.05 false discovery rate in a later analysis.

The CDR3 runs to 16 residues. Germline CDR1 is SGHTA and CDR2 is FQGNSA. V lost 0 bases, J lost 0 bases, and 4 bases stayed unmatched. Turning to this clone: Antigen specificity is unknown.

PCR was performed using 60 Vbeta and 13 Jbeta primers. The data were produced by immunoSEQ multiplex PCR, yet TCRdb's version contains in-frame clones alone and is incomplete. The sample contains roughly 100,000 clones, 60% to 80% of which appear only once. At the time of sampling, donors were nominally healthy, though unrecorded immune exposures were likely. V gene TRBV7-2 combines with J gene TRBJ2-7, with 8 bases matching TRBD1. The material sequenced was PBMCs. This receptor was identified in a man aged 25-45 years in good health and CMV-seronegative. The CDR3 sequence is CASSLARTGGSYEQYF. The CDR3 DNA sequence: TGTGCCAGCAGCTTAGCGAGAACAGGGGGCTCCTACGAGCAGTACTTC.